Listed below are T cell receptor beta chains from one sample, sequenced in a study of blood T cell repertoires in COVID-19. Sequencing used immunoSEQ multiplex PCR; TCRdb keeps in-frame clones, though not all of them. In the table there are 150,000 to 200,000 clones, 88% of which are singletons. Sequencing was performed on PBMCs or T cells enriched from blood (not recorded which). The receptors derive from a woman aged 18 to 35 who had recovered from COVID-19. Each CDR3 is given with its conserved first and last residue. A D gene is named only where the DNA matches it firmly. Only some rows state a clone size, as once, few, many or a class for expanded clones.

cdr3_nt: TGTGCCAGCACCCCACAGGCGAACACTGAAGCTTTCTTT
cdr3_aa: CASTPQANTEAFF
v_call: TRBV14
d_call: .
clone_size: .
j_call: TRBJ1-1

cdr3_nt: TGTGCCAGCAGCTTCGTCGCGACAGGTTCCAACTATGGCTACACCTTC
cdr3_aa: CASSFVATGSNYGYTF
v_call: TRBV28
d_call: .
clone_size: .
j_call: TRBJ1-2

cdr3_nt: TGTGCCAGCACCTTTAGCGGGGGCCCCTACGAGCAGTACTTC
cdr3_aa: CASTFSGGPYEQYF
v_call: TRBV28
d_call: TRBD2
clone_size: .
j_call: TRBJ2-7

cdr3_nt: TGCAGCGCCCAAGGGAGCTCCTACAATGAGCAGTTCTTC
cdr3_aa: CSAQGSSYNEQFF
v_call: TRBV29-1
d_call: .
clone_size: .
j_call: TRBJ2-1

cdr3_nt: TGTGCCAGTAGTTTTTCCATAATAGCGGGGGAGAAGAGCGTGAAGTTCTTC
cdr3_aa: CASSFSIIAGEKSVKFF
v_call: TRBV19
d_call: TRBD2
clone_size: .
j_call: TRBJ2-1

cdr3_nt: TGTGCCAGCAGCCCGACCGGGGGCTCTGGGGCCAACGTCCTGACTTTC
cdr3_aa: CASSPTGGSGANVLTF
v_call: TRBV7-9
d_call: .
clone_size: .
j_call: TRBJ2-6

cdr3_nt: TGCGCCAGCAGCTCGTTGACTAGCGGGAGGGATTACAATGAGCAGTTCTTC
cdr3_aa: CASSSLTSGRDYNEQFF
v_call: TRBV5-1
d_call: TRBD2
clone_size: .
j_call: TRBJ2-1

cdr3_nt: TGTGCCAGCAGCCCCACCCGGACAGGGGAAGCTTTCTTT
cdr3_aa: CASSPTRTGEAFF
v_call: TRBV6-5
d_call: TRBD1
clone_size: .
j_call: TRBJ1-1

cdr3_nt: TGCGCCAGCAGCTTGGCACGGGATACTGAAGCTTTCTTT
cdr3_aa: CASSLARDTEAFF
v_call: TRBV5-1
d_call: .
clone_size: .
j_call: TRBJ1-1

cdr3_nt: TGTGCCAGCAGCGAAGCTAGCGGGAGCGCCTACGAGCAGTACTTC
cdr3_aa: CASSEASGSAYEQYF
v_call: TRBV5-4
d_call: TRBD2
clone_size: .
j_call: TRBJ2-7

cdr3_nt: TGTGCCACCGGCCGGGACAGTGAAATCTACGAGCAGTACTTC
cdr3_aa: CATGRDSEIYEQYF
v_call: TRBV10-3
d_call: TRBD1
clone_size: .
j_call: TRBJ2-7

cdr3_nt: TGTGCCAGCAGCCAAGATCTAAAGGAGGCCCTCTACAATGAGCAGTTCTTC
cdr3_aa: CASSQDLKEALYNEQFF
v_call: TRBV3-1/TRBV3-2
d_call: .
clone_size: .
j_call: TRBJ2-1

cdr3_nt: TGTGCCAGCAGTGAACGACAGGGAGAATCACCCCTCCACTTT
cdr3_aa: CASSERQGESPLHF
v_call: TRBV6-1
d_call: TRBD1
clone_size: .
j_call: TRBJ1-6

cdr3_nt: TGTGCCAGCAGCCAAGGGGGGAGCGGGGGGATAGATACGCAGTATTTT
cdr3_aa: CASSQGGSGGIDTQYF
v_call: TRBV4-2
d_call: TRBD2
clone_size: .
j_call: TRBJ2-3

cdr3_nt: TGCGCCAGCAGCCAAGCCCCAGGGCCCTCCTACGAGCAGTACTTC
cdr3_aa: CASSQAPGPSYEQYF
v_call: TRBV4-3
d_call: .
clone_size: once
j_call: TRBJ2-7

cdr3_nt: TGCGCCAGCAGCCAAGAAGGGGTGGGCTCCTATGGCTACACCTTC
cdr3_aa: CASSQEGVGSYGYTF
v_call: TRBV4-1
d_call: .
clone_size: .
j_call: TRBJ1-2

cdr3_nt: TGTGCCAGCAGCTCTGGGACTAGCGTCAAACCCAGCTCCTACAATGAGCAGTTCTTC
cdr3_aa: CASSSGTSVKPSSYNEQFF
v_call: TRBV5-6
d_call: TRBD2
clone_size: .
j_call: TRBJ2-1

cdr3_nt: TGTGCCAGCCATCCGACAGAGATGAACACTGAAGCTTTCTTT
cdr3_aa: CASHPTEMNTEAFF
v_call: TRBV2
d_call: .
clone_size: .
j_call: TRBJ1-1

cdr3_nt: TGTGCCAGCAGTATAGCCCTAGACTATGGCTACACCTTC
cdr3_aa: CASSIALDYGYTF
v_call: TRBV5-4
d_call: .
clone_size: .
j_call: TRBJ1-2

cdr3_nt: TGCAGCGGTCGACAGGGGGGCACTGAAGCTTTCTTT
cdr3_aa: CSGRQGGTEAFF
v_call: TRBV29-1
d_call: TRBD1
clone_size: .
j_call: TRBJ1-1

cdr3_nt: TGTGCCATCAGTGGGACAGACTACGAGCAGTACTTC
cdr3_aa: CAISGTDYEQYF
v_call: TRBV10-3
d_call: .
clone_size: .
j_call: TRBJ2-7

cdr3_nt: TGTGCCAGCAGGAAACTTGGGACAGGGCCAGGTATTGGCTACACCTTC
cdr3_aa: CASRKLGTGPGIGYTF
v_call: TRBV28
d_call: TRBD1
clone_size: .
j_call: TRBJ1-2

cdr3_nt: TGCGCCAGCAGTGAGGCGGGCACCTACGAGCAGTACTTC
cdr3_aa: CASSEAGTYEQYF
v_call: TRBV10-2
d_call: .
clone_size: .
j_call: TRBJ2-7